At least ten counts were recorded for the clone carrying this TCR beta chain. Its target is unknown. This sample is part of a study of naive and memory T cell subsets. Broader study findings: In naive cells, over 95% of TCR sequences were seen only once.

An equimolar mix of two oligonucleotides served as the beta constant-region primer for TRBC1 and TRBC2. TCRdb re-analysed the UMI-ligation and nested PCR reads in MiXCR, keeping a single row per CDR3 protein. The sample carries roughly 98,000 distinct CDR3 sequences, roughly 7% recorded once. Trimming removed 4 bases from V and 3 bases from J; junction bases left unmatched: 6. This CDR3 is 15 amino acids long. Germline V gene lookup returns CDR1 MDHEN and CDR2 SYDVKM. Overnight CMV lysate stimulation of fresh PBMCs defined donor CMV status by CD4+ IFNgamma. The sequencing input was central memory CD4+ T cells from blood. The TCR comes from a human donor in good health. The gene calls are TRBV28 and TRBJ1-1, with TRBD1 matching 9 bases. CDR3 loop: CASSSQGAGDTEAFF. The CDR3 DNA follows: TGTGCCAGCAGTTCACAGGGGGCTGGGGACACTGAAGCTTTCTTT.